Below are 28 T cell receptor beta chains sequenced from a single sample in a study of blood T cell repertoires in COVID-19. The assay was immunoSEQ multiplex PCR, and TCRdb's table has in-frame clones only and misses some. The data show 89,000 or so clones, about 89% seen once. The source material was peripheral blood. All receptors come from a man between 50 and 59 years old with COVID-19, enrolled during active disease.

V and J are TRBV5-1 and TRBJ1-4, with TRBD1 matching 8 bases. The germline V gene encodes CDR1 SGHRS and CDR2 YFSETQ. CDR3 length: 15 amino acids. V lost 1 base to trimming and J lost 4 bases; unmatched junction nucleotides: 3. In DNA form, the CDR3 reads TGCGCCAGCAGCTTGTGGGGACAGGATAATGAAAAACTGTTTTTT. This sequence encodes CASSLWGQDNEKLFF.

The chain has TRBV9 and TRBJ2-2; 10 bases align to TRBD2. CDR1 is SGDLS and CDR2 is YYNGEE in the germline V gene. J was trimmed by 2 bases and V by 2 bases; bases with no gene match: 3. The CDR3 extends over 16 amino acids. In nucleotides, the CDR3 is TGTGCCAGCAGCGTCTCTAGCGGGGGAAACACCGGGGAGCTGTTTTTT. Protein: CASSVSSGGNTGELFF.

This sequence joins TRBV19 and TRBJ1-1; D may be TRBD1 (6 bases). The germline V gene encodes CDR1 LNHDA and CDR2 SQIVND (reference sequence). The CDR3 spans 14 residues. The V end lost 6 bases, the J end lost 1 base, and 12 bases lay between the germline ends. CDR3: CASSLRDKNTEAFF. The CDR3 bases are TGTGCCAGTAGCCTCCGGGACAAGAACACTGAAGCTTTCTTT.

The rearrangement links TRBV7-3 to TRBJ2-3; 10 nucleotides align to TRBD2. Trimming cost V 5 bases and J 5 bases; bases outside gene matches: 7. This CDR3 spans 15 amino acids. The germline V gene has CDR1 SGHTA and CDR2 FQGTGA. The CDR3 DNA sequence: TGTGCCAGCAGCGGAAGCGGGGGGGTAGGAGATACGCAGTATTTT. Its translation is CASSGSGGVGDTQYF.

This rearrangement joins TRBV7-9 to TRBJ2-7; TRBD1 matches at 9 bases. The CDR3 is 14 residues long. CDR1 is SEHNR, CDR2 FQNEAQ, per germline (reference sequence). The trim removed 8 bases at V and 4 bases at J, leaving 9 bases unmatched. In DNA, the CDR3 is TGTGCCAGCTCCCACGGGACAGGGATGTACGAGCAGTACTTC. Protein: CASSHGTGMYEQYF.

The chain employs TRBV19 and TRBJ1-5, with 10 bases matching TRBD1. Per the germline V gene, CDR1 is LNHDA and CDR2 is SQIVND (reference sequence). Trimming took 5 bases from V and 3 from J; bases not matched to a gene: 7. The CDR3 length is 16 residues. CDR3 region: CASSLRTGGPNQPQHF. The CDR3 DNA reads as TGTGCCAGTAGTCTTAGGACAGGGGGGCCCAATCAGCCCCAGCATTTT.

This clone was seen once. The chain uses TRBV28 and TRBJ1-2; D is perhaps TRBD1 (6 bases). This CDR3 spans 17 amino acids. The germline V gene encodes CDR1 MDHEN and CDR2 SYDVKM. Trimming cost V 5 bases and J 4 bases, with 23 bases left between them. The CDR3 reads CASSPTPVKQGIYGYTF. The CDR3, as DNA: TGTGCCAGCAGTCCAACCCCAGTAAAACAGGGCATCTATGGCTACACCTTC.

CDR3 protein: CASGGGVNSPLHF. In DNA, the CDR3 is TGTGCCAGCGGGGGAGGGGTCAATTCACCCCTCCACTTT. J is TRBJ1-6 and V is TRBV28, with D perhaps matching TRBD1 (5 bases). Trimming removed 8 bases at V and 7 bases at J, with 12 bases between. CDR1 MDHEN and CDR2 SYDVKM come from the germline V gene. This CDR3 is 13 amino acids long.

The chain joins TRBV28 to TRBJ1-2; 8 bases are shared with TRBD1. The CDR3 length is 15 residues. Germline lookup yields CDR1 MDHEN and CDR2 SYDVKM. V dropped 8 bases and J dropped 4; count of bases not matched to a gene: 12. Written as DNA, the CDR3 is TGTGCCAGCCTAGGACAGGGAAAGTTTGGCTATGGCTACACCTTC. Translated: CASLGQGKFGYGYTF.

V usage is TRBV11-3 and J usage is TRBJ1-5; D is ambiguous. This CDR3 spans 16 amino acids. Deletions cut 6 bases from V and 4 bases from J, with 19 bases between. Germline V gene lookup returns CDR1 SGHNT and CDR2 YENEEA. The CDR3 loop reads CASRTLLLRRNQPQHF. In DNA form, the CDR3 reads TGTGCCAGCAGGACCCTGCTTTTACGGCGGAATCAGCCCCAGCATTTT.

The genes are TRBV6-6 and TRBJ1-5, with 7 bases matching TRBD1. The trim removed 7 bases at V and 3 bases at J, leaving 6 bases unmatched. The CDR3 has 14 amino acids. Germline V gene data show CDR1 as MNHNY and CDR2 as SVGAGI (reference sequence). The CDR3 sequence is CASTKGAPNQPQHF. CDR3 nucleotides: TGTGCCAGCACCAAGGGGGCTCCCAATCAGCCCCAGCATTTT.

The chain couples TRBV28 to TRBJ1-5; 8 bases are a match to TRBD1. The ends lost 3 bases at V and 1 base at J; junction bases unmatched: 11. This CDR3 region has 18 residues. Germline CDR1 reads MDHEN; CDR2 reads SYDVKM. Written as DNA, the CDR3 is TGTGCCAGCAGTTTGTGGGACAGGAGCCCCCGAAGCAATCAGCCCCAGCATTTT. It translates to CASSLWDRSPRSNQPQHF.

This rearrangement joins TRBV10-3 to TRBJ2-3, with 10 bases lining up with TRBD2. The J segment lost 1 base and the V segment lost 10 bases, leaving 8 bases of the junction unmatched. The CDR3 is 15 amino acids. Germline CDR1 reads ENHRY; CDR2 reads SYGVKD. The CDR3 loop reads CATLSGTSGTDTQYF. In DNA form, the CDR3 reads TGTGCCACACTCTCCGGGACTAGCGGCACAGATACGCAGTATTTT.

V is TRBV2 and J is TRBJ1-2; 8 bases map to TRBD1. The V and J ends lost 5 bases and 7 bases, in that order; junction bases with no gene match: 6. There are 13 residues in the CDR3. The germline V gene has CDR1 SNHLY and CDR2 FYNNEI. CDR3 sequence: CASSSGQAIGYTF. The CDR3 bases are TGTGCCAGCAGTTCGGGACAGGCTATTGGCTACACCTTC.

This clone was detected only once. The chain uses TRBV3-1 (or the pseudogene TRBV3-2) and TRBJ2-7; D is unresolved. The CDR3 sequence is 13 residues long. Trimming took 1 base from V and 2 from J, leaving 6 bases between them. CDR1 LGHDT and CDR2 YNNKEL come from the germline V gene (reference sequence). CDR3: CASSQVRTYEQYF. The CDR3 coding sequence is TGTGCCAGCAGCCAAGTCAGGACCTACGAGCAGTACTTC.

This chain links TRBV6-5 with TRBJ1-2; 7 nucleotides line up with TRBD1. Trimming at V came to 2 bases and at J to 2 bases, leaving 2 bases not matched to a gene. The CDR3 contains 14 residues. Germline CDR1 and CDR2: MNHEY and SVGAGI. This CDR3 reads CASSYKGQNYGYTF. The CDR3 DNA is TGTGCCAGCAGTTACAAGGGACAGAACTATGGCTACACCTTC.

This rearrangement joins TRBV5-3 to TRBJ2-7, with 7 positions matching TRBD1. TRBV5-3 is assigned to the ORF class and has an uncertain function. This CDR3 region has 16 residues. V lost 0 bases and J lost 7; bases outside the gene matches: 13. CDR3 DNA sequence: TGTGCCAGAAGCTTGGATACCGGGACAGAGCCGTTGGAGCAGTACTTC. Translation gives CARSLDTGTEPLEQYF.

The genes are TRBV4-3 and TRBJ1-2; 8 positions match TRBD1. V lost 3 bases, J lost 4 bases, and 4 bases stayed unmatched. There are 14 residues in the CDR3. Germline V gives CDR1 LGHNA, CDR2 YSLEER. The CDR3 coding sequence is TGCGCCAGCAGCCACGCCGGGACAGGCTATGGCTACACCTTC. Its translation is CASSHAGTGYGYTF.

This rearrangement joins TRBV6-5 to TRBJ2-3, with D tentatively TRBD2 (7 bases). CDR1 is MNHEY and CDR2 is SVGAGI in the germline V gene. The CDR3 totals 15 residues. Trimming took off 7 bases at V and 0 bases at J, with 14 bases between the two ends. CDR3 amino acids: CASKRGGHSTDTQYF. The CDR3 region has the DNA TGTGCCAGCAAAAGGGGGGGCCATAGCACAGATACGCAGTATTTT.

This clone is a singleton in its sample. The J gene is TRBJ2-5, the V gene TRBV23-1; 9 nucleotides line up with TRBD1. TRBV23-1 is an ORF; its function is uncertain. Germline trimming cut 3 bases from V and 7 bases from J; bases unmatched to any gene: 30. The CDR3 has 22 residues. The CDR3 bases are TGCGCCAGCAGTCAGGACGAAGCAACAGGGGGCCGACGCATCCCAATCGGCGGGACCCAGTACTTC. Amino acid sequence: CASSQDEATGGRRIPIGGTQYF.

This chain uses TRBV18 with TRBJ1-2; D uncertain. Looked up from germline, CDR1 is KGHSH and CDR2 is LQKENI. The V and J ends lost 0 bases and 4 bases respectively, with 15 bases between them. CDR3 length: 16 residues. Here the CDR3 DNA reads TGTGCCAGCTCACCACCGGGTTGGCAGGTTGGCTATGGCTACACCTTC. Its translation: CASSPPGWQVGYGYTF. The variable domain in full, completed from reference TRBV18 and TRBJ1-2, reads NAGVMQNPRHLVRRRGQEARLRCSPMKGHSHVYWYRQLPEEGLKFMVYLQKENIIDESGMPKERFSAEFPKEGPSILRIQQVVRGDSAAYFCASSPPGWQVGYGYTFGSGTRLTVV.

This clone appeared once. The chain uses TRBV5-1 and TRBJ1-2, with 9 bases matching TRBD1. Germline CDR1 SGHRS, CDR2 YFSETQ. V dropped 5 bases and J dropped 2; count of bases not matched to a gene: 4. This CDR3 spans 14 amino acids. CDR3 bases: TGCGCCAGCAGTTCCGGGACAGGGAACTATGGCTACACCTTC. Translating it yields CASSSGTGNYGYTF.

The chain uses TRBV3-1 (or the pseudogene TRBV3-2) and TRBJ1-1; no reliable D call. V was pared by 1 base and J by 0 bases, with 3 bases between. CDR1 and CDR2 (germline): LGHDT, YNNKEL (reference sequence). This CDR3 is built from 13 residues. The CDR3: CASSQVLNTEAFF. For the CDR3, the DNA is TGTGCCAGCAGCCAAGTCTTGAACACTGAAGCTTTCTTT.

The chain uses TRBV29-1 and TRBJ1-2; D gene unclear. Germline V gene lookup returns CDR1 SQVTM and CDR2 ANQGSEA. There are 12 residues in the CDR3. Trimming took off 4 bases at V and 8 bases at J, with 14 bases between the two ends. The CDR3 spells CSVVAGAGGYTF. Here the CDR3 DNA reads TGCAGCGTTGTGGCCGGCGCGGGCGGCTACACCTTC.

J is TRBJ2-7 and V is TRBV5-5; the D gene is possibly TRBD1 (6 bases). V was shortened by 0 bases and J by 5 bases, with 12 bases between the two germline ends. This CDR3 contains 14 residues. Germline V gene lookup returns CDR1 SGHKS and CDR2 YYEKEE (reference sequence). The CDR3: CASSLEARDNEQYF. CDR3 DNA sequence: TGTGCCAGCAGCTTGGAGGCCAGGGACAACGAGCAGTACTTC.

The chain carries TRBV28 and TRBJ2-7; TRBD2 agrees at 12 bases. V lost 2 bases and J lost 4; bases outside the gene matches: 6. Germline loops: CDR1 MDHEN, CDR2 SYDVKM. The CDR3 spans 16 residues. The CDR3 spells CASSLPIGLAGYEQYF. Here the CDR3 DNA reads TGTGCCAGCAGTTTACCCATAGGACTAGCGGGGTACGAGCAGTACTTC.

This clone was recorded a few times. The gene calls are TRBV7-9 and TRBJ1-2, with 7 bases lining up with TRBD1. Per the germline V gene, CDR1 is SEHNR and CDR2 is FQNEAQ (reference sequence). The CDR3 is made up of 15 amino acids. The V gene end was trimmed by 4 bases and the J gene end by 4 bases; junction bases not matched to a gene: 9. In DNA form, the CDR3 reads TGTGCCAGCAGCTCCCGACAGGGTAGTCTCTATGGCTACACCTTC. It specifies CASSSRQGSLYGYTF.

Written as DNA, the CDR3 is TGTGCCAGCAGCGTAGGGGCAGGTAACCCCTACGAGCAGTACTTC. Translated, it gives CASSVGAGNPYEQYF. This chain links TRBV9 with TRBJ2-7; D call uncertain. Germline V lookup: CDR1 SGDLS, CDR2 YYNGEE. This CDR3 has 15 amino acids. Trimming removed 0 bases at V and 2 bases at J, with 12 bases between. The full variable domain, its missing parts supplied by reference TRBV9 and TRBJ2-7, is DSGVTQTPKHLITATGQRVTLRCSPRSGDLSVYWYQQSLDQGLQFLIQYYNGEERAKGNILERFSAQQFPDLHSELNLSSLELGDSALYFCASSVGAGNPYEQYFGPGTRLTVT.